Shown below are 25 T cell receptor beta chains from a single sample sequenced in a study of cytomegalovirus exposure and HLA in healthy donors. PCR employed 60 Vbeta and 13 Jbeta primers. Generated by immunoSEQ multiplex PCR, the TCRdb table keeps only in-frame clones and is missing some. Of fewer than 250,000 clones detected, almost 80% appear once; the ten largest clones hold 1.5% to 2%. Material for sequencing was PBMCs. These receptors were collected from a male donor in good health and CMV-seronegative.

The chain links TRBV30 to TRBJ1-2; 7 nucleotides match TRBD1. The junction had 10 bases not matched to a gene; V was cut back by 3 bases and J by 3 bases. The CDR3 spans 15 residues. CDR1 is GTSNPN, CDR2 SVGIG, per germline (reference sequence). The CDR3 reads CAWRPTGARYYGYTF. The CDR3 DNA reads TGTGCCTGGAGACCTACAGGGGCGCGTTACTATGGCTACACCTTC.

J is TRBJ2-1 and V is TRBV28, with 9 bases lining up with TRBD1. J lost 5 bases, V lost 2 bases, and 13 bases had no gene match. CDR1 MDHEN and CDR2 SYDVKM come from the germline V gene. The CDR3 loop spans 18 amino acids. CDR3 DNA: TGTGCCAGCAGTTTACTATTTCGACAGGGGGGGTTGGACAATGAGCAGTTCTTC. It specifies CASSLLFRQGGLDNEQFF.

This clone was counted a single time. The rearrangement uses TRBV7-6 and TRBJ1-1, with D possibly being TRBD1 (6 bases). V lost 2 bases, J lost 0 bases, and 22 bases lay in between. Germline values: CDR1 SGHVS, CDR2 FNYEAQ. The CDR3 has 19 amino acids. Here the CDR3 DNA reads TGTGCCAGCAGCTTACGCACCCCAGGGGTGGCCGTAATGAACACTGAAGCTTTCTTT. Amino acids: CASSLRTPGVAVMNTEAFF.

J is TRBJ1-5 and V is TRBV7-3; 7 nucleotides align to TRBD1. This CDR3 contains 14 residues. J lost 2 bases, V lost 5 bases, and 3 bases had no gene match. The V gene's germline CDR1 is SGHTA and CDR2 FQGTGA. CDR3 in DNA: TGTGCCAGCAGCCCTACAGGGGGCAATCAGCCCCAGCATTTT. Translation: CASSPTGGNQPQHF.

The chain employs TRBV5-8 and TRBJ1-5, with a tentative D call TRBD1 (5 bases). Germline assignment: CDR1 SGHTS and CDR2 YDEGEE. There are 18 residues in the CDR3. With 4 bases removed from V and 0 bases from J, the gap between germline ends came to 20 bases. CDR3 amino acids: CASSNSRASFFSNQPQHF. CDR3 in DNA: TGTGCCAGCAGCAACTCCAGGGCCTCATTTTTTAGCAATCAGCCCCAGCATTTT.

In its sample, this clone was seen once. The chain couples TRBV28 to TRBJ2-7; D possibly corresponds to TRBD2 (5 bases). This CDR3 is built from 14 residues. The V and J ends lost 6 bases and 7 bases respectively, with 19 bases between them. In germline, CDR1 is MDHEN, CDR2 SYDVKM. CDR3 loop: CASSPITGILEQYF. Here the CDR3 DNA reads TGTGCCAGCAGCCCCATTACGGGGATTCTGGAGCAGTACTTC.

The chain combines TRBV6-8 with TRBJ1-1; 7 bases line up with TRBD1. The germline V gene has CDR1 MNHGY and CDR2 SAAAGT. V was pared by 11 bases and J by 1 base, with 10 bases of the junction left unmatched. CDR3 size: 14 residues. For the CDR3, the DNA is TGTGCCGGAAACAGGGGATATTCGAACACTGAAGCTTTCTTT. Its translation: CAGNRGYSNTEAFF.

V is TRBV9 and J is TRBJ2-3; 9 bases agree with TRBD2. V lost 1 base, J lost 3 bases, and 12 bases stayed unmatched. From germline, CDR1 is SGDLS and CDR2 YYNGEE. This CDR3 is 18 amino acids long. Here the CDR3 reads CASSVIPGASGVTDTQYF. The CDR3 DNA reads TGTGCCAGCAGCGTAATCCCTGGGGCTAGCGGGGTAACAGATACGCAGTATTTT.

The genes are TRBV6-5 and TRBJ2-1, with 7 bases identical to TRBD1. This CDR3 spans 15 amino acids. The V gene's germline CDR1 is MNHEY and CDR2 SVGAGI. With 5 bases clipped from V and 0 bases from J, the junction kept 4 bases outside the gene matches. The CDR3: CASSRQGVSYNEQFF. In DNA, the CDR3 is TGTGCCAGCAGTAGACAGGGTGTCTCCTACAATGAGCAGTTCTTC.

The chain joins TRBV9 to TRBJ1-1; TRBD1 is a possible D gene (5 bases). V lost 1 base and J lost 5, with 9 bases in between. This CDR3 region has 13 residues. Germline-derived CDR1 and CDR2 are SGDLS and YYNGEE. The CDR3 region is CASSVRGGTEAFF. CDR3 sequence (DNA): TGTGCCAGCAGCGTACGGGGGGGAACTGAAGCTTTCTTT.

This clone has only a few counts. CDR3 amino acids: CAISGEGTQYF. CDR3 DNA: TGTGCCATCAGTGGGGAGGGGACCCAGTACTTC. The rearrangement uses TRBV10-3 and TRBJ2-5; 7 bases align to TRBD2. CDR1 is ENHRY and CDR2 is SYGVKD in the germline V gene. This CDR3 comprises 11 residues. V shed 4 bases, J shed 7 bases, and the junction held 0 bases outside the gene matches.

In this sample, this clone turned up a few times. The V call is TRBV27, the J call TRBJ2-3, with TRBD2 matching 7 bases. With 11 bases clipped from V and 6 bases from J, the junction kept 2 bases outside the gene matches. Germline CDR1 and CDR2: MNHEY and SMNVEV (reference sequence). The CDR3 runs 10 residues. The CDR3: CAPAGDTQYF. The CDR3 DNA is TGTGCCCCAGCGGGGGATACGCAGTATTTT.

The chain joins TRBV18 to TRBJ1-2; tentatively, D is TRBD1 (5 bases). CDR3 length: 14 amino acids. CDR1 is KGHSH, CDR2 LQKENI, per germline. V was clipped by 4 bases and J by 6 bases, with 15 bases between them. CDR3 DNA: TGTGCCAGCTCACGAAAACCCGACAGAAATGGCTACACCTTC. Protein: CASSRKPDRNGYTF.

The chain recombines TRBV29-1 with TRBJ2-1; TRBD1 might be the D (6 bases). Trimming cost V 3 bases and J 15 bases, with 30 bases left between them. This CDR3 comprises 16 residues. Germline V gene sequence: CDR1 SQVTM, CDR2 ANQGSEA. The chain's CDR3 is CSVDGFGQIEDSSRFF. The CDR3 region has the DNA TGCAGCGTTGATGGGTTTGGACAGATAGAGGATTCATCTCGGTTCTTC.

The chain joins TRBV7-8 to TRBJ2-1, with TRBD1 matching over 7 bases. CDR3 length: 15 amino acids. Germline loops: CDR1 SGHVS, CDR2 FQNEAQ. Germline trimming cut 4 bases from V and 5 bases from J; bases unmatched to any gene: 8. Written as DNA, the CDR3 is TGTGCCAGCAGCTCAGGTGGGACAGTTCACAATGAGCAGTTCTTC. Amino acid sequence: CASSSGGTVHNEQFF. Looking up the rest from reference TRBV7-8 and TRBJ2-1 gives the full variable domain: GAGVSQSPRYKVAKRGQDVALRCDPISGHVSLFWYQQALGQGPEFLTYFQNEAQLDKSGLPSDRFFAERPEGSVSTLKIQRTQQEDSAVYLCASSSGGTVHNEQFFGPGTRLTVL.

This chain links TRBV7-9 with TRBJ1-5, with 9 nucleotides matching TRBD1. The CDR3 contains 17 residues. Germline trimming cut 1 base from V and 3 bases from J; bases unmatched to any gene: 7. CDR1 is SEHNR and CDR2 is FQNEAQ in the germline V gene (reference sequence). CDR3 sequence (DNA): TGTGCCAGCAGCTTAGTGGGGACAGGGTCCCCCAATCAGCCCCAGCATTTT. Translated, it gives CASSLVGTGSPNQPQHF.

The chain recombines TRBV7-3 with TRBJ2-5; 9 nucleotides agree with TRBD2. V lost 2 bases, J lost 5 bases, and 6 bases stayed unmatched. This CDR3 has 15 residues. Per the germline V gene, CDR1 is SGHTA and CDR2 is FQGTGA. The CDR3 DNA is TGTGCCAGCAGCTTATCGCGGGGGGGCTCGGAGACCCAGTACTTC. Translating gives CASSLSRGGSETQYF.

The V and J genes are TRBV29-1 and TRBJ2-6; 8 bases match TRBD1. This CDR3 comprises 16 residues. With 5 bases clipped from V and 0 bases from J, the junction kept 6 bases outside the gene matches. Looked up from germline, CDR1 is SQVTM and CDR2 is ANQGSEA. The CDR3 DNA reads TGCAGCGTTTCTGGGACAGGAGACTCTGGGGCCAACGTCCTGACTTTC. The encoded protein is CSVSGTGDSGANVLTF.

On this clone: This may be a read error, as it is one base from a much larger clone. The CDR3 nucleotides are TGTGCCAGCAGCCGGGACTACACCGGGGAGCTGTTTTTT. Translated: CASSRDYTGELFF. The chain has TRBV7-2 and TRBJ2-2; maybe TRBD2 (6 bases). CDR3 length: 13 residues. The V end lost 5 bases, the J end lost 3 bases, and 7 bases lay between the germline ends. The germline V gene encodes CDR1 SGHTA and CDR2 FQGNSA.

The genes are TRBV6-1 and TRBJ2-5, with 7 positions matching TRBD2. The CDR3 is 16 residues long. J gave up 0 bases and V 1 base, and 5 bases lay outside the gene matches. In germline, CDR1 is MNHNS, CDR2 SASEGT. CDR3 residues: CASSEVWGTNQETQYF. CDR3 coding DNA: TGTGCCAGCAGTGAAGTCTGGGGGACTAACCAAGAGACCCAGTACTTC.

The V and J genes are TRBV6-5 and TRBJ2-3; 7 nucleotides align to TRBD1. The junction had 8 bases not matched to a gene; V was cut back by 7 bases and J by 1 base. Germline V gene sequence: CDR1 MNHEY, CDR2 SVGAGI. The CDR3 sequence is 15 residues long. The CDR3 loop is CASKPNRGGTDTQYF. The CDR3 DNA sequence: TGTGCCAGCAAGCCCAACAGGGGCGGCACAGATACGCAGTATTTT.

This chain connects TRBV13 to TRBJ2-2, with 11 nucleotides matching TRBD2. V shed 3 bases, J shed 0 bases, and the junction held 0 bases outside the gene matches. CDR3 size: 16 residues. In germline, CDR1 is PRHDT, CDR2 FYEKMQ (reference sequence). The CDR3 loop is CASSLGLAANTGELFF. CDR3 sequence (DNA): TGTGCCAGCAGCTTGGGACTAGCGGCGAACACCGGGGAGCTGTTTTTT.

The chain is built from TRBV7-3 and TRBJ2-5, with TRBD1 matching 8 bases. V was pared by 5 bases and J by 0 bases, with 2 bases of the junction left unmatched. CDR3 length: 14 amino acids. Germline V CDR1 and CDR2: SGHTA, FQGTGA. The CDR3 region has the DNA TGTGCCAGCAGCCCGACAGGGGACCAAGAGACCCAGTACTTC. Its translation: CASSPTGDQETQYF.

The CDR3 DNA reads TGTGCCAGTAGTATTTTCACAGGGGGCAGCACAGATACGCAGTATTTT. Amino acids: CASSIFTGGSTDTQYF. The chain combines TRBV19 with TRBJ2-3, with 9 bases aligning to TRBD1. The junction had 4 bases not matched to a gene; V was cut back by 3 bases and J by 0 bases. This CDR3 comprises 16 residues. Germline CDR1 LNHDA, CDR2 SQIVND (reference sequence).

The chain joins TRBV19 to TRBJ1-2, with 7 bases identical to TRBD1. The CDR3 spans 13 residues. Germline V CDR1 and CDR2: LNHDA, SQIVND (reference sequence). Unmatched junction bases numbered 4, after V lost 6 bases and J lost 3 bases. CDR3 sequence: CASSDRVHYGYTF. Written as DNA, the CDR3 is TGTGCCAGTAGCGACAGGGTCCACTATGGCTACACCTTC.